This is a list of T cell receptor beta chains from one sample in a study of T cell responses to AZD1222 COVID-19 vaccine. Produced via immunoSEQ multiplex PCR; TCRdb's table is partial and in-frame only. There are approximately 170,000 clones in the sample; roughly 89% occur only once, and 1.6% lies in the top ten. Sequences were derived from peripheral blood, sampled on day 0 of AZD1222 vaccination. The receptors derive from an adult in good health. Each CDR3 is given with its conserved first and last residue. Size is stated for part of the rows, as once, few or many counts, or as a class when the clone is expanded.

v_gene	abundance	j_gene	CDR3aa
TRBV6-2/TRBV6-3	once	TRBJ2-1	CASSYSIVPEQFF
TRBV7-9	-	TRBJ2-3	CASSGLAGGLDTQYF
TRBV6-1	once	TRBJ1-3	CASSEARTRNTIYF
TRBV6-5	-	TRBJ1-6	CASSYNKNSPLHF
TRBV9	few	TRBJ1-2	CASSPSQTGYGYTF
TRBV21-1	-	TRBJ1-4	CASSKVHRVRKLFF
TRBV6-6	-	TRBJ2-5	CASSSDGYQETQYF
TRBV12-3/TRBV12-4	-	TRBJ2-1	CASSPPRGVGFF
TRBV11-2	-	TRBJ2-7	CASTPGREKYEQYF
TRBV6-5	-	TRBJ1-4	CASRTGSTASEKLFF
TRBV30	-	TRBJ1-6	CAWTGQGGSPLHF
TRBV30	-	TRBJ1-1	CAWSVADNTEAFF
TRBV7-2	-	TRBJ2-6	CASSAYSGAGANVLTF
TRBV30	-	TRBJ2-7	CAWSVVGQGTYEQYF
TRBV5-1	-	TRBJ1-2	CASSLDNYGYTF
TRBV5-1	-	TRBJ1-1	CASRRAQGNTEAFF
TRBV6-5	-	TRBJ1-6	CASRGTGEGSPLHF
TRBV6-5	-	TRBJ2-2	CASSYGRLNTGELFF
TRBV29-1	-	TRBJ2-5	CSLALGETQYF
TRBV5-1	-	TRBJ1-2	CASSLSGTGGAFYGYTF
TRBV4-1	-	TRBJ2-7	CASSQPQGKGYEQYF
TRBV3-1/TRBV3-2	-	TRBJ2-1	CASSFGTSGYNEQFF
TRBV29-1	-	TRBJ2-7	CSVVATTGTSGVRSYEQYF
TRBV9	once	TRBJ2-1	CASSIRLGSYNEQFF
TRBV2	-	TRBJ2-1	CASNAGLAGHNEQFF
TRBV11-2	-	TRBJ2-7	CASSLVTSGYEQYF
TRBV7-6	once	TRBJ1-5	CASSFGQYQPQHF
TRBV14	few	TRBJ2-2	CASSHLGLTNTGELFF
TRBV29-1	-	TRBJ1-1	CSGGDGENTEAFF
TRBV3-1/TRBV3-2	-	TRBJ2-7	CASSRFLPSASSYEQYF
TRBV18	-	TRBJ2-7	CASSPPLDNTNKDEQYF
TRBV6-5	-	TRBJ2-1	CASRPQGSGSNEQFF
TRBV7-8	-	TRBJ2-7	CASSPRGTYYEQYF
TRBV2	-	TRBJ1-6	CASSERVTYNSPLHF
TRBV29-1	-	TRBJ1-1	CSAIWGAHTEAFF
TRBV5-1	-	TRBJ1-3	CASSFSQGVGNTIYF
TRBV27	-	TRBJ2-7	CASSLSFRGNEQYF
TRBV11-2	-	TRBJ1-2	CASSLTGATYGYTF
TRBV6-2/TRBV6-3	-	TRBJ1-2	CASSPPRDYGYTF
TRBV3-1/TRBV3-2	once	TRBJ2-4	CASSDGLARNIQYF
TRBV5-1	-	TRBJ1-5	CASSLGTGGNQPQHF
TRBV11-2	-	TRBJ2-7	CASSLGVGYEQYF
TRBV18	-	TRBJ1-5	CASSPEGSTNQPQHF
TRBV10-3	once	TRBJ1-1	CAISEWRTEAFF
TRBV5-4	-	TRBJ2-7	CASSLRSSPYEQYF
TRBV7-8	-	TRBJ2-2	CASSSTGSLDTGELFF
TRBV11-3	few	TRBJ2-1	CASSVGGGGNEQFF